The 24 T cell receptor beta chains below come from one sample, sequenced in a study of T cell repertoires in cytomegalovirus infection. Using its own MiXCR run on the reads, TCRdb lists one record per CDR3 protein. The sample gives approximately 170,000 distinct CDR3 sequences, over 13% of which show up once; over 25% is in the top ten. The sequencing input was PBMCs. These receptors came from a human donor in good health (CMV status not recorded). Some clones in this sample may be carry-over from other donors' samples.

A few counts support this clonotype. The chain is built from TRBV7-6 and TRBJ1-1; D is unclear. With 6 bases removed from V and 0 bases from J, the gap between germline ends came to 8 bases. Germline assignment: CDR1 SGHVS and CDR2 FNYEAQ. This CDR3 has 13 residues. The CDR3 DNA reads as TGTGCCAGCAGACTCACGGTGAACACTGAAGCTTTCTTT. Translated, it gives CASRLTVNTEAFF.

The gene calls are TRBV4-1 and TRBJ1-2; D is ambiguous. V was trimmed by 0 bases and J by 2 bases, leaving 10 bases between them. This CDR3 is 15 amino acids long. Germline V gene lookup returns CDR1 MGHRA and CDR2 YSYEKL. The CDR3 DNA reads TGCGCCAGCAGCCAAGAACCGAGCCGGAACTATGGCTACACCTTC. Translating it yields CASSQEPSRNYGYTF.

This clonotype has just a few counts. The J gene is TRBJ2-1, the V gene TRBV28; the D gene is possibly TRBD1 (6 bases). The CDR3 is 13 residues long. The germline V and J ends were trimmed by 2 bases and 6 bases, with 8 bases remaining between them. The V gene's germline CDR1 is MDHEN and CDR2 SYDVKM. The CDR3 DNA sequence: TGTGCCAGCAGTTTACAACAGGGCAATGAGCAGTTCTTC. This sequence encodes CASSLQQGNEQFF.

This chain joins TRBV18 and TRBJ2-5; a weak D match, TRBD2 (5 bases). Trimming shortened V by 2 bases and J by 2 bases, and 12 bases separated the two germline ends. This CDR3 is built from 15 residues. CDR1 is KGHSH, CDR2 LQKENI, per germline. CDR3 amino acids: CASSPSGILQETQYF. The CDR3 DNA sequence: TGTGCCAGCTCACCATCCGGGATACTACAAGAGACCCAGTACTTC. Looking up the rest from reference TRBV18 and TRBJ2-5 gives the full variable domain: NAGVMQNPRHLVRRRGQEARLRCSPMKGHSHVYWYRQLPEEGLKFMVYLQKENIIDESGMPKERFSAEFPKEGPSILRIQQVVRGDSAAYFCASSPSGILQETQYFGPGTRLLVL.

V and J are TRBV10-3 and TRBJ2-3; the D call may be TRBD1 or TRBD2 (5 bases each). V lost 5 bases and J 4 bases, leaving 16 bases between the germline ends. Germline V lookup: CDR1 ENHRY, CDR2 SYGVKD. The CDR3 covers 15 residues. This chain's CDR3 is CAISTGTPSSDTQYF. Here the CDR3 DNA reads TGTGCCATCAGTACCGGGACCCCCTCGTCAGATACGCAGTATTTT.

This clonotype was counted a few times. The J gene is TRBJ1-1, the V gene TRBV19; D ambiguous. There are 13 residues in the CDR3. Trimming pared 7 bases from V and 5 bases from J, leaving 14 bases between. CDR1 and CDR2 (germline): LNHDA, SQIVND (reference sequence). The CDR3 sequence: CASTDTGRTEAFF. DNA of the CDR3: TGTGCCAGTACTGACACCGGGCGTACTGAAGCTTTCTTT. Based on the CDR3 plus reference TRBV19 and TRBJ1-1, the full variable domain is DGGITQSPKYLFRKEGQNVTLSCEQNLNHDAMYWYRQDPGQGLRLIYYSQIVNDFQKGDIAEGYSVSREKKESFPLTVTSAQKNPTAFYLCASTDTGRTEAFFGQGTRLTVV.

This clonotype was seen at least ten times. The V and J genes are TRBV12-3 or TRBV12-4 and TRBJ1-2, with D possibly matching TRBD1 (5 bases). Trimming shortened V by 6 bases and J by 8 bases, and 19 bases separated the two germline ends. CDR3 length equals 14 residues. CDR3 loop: CASSLGAAVGGYTF. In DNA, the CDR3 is TGTGCCAGCAGCCTCGGGGCAGCGGTGGGGGGCTACACCTTC.

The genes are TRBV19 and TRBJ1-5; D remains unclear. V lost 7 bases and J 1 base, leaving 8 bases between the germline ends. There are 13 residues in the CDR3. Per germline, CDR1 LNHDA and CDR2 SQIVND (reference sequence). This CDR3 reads CASTPDSNQPQHF. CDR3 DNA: TGTGCCAGTACCCCGGACAGCAATCAGCCCCAGCATTTT.

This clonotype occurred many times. The CDR3: CASSLWRSSISYEQYF. CDR3 in DNA: TGTGCCAGCAGTTTATGGAGGAGTTCGATCTCCTACGAGCAGTACTTC. The rearrangement uses TRBV12-3 or TRBV12-4 and TRBJ2-7, with a possible D match to TRBD2 (5 bases). The CDR3 sequence is 16 residues long. V lost 2 bases and J 0 bases, leaving 14 bases between the germline ends.

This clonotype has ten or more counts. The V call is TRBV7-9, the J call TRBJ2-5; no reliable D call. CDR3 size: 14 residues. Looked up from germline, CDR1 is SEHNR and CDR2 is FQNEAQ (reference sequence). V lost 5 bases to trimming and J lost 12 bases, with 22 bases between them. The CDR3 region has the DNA TGTGCCAGCAGCCGAGCTGGCGCCCTTGGTCAGGAGTACTTC. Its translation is CASSRAGALGQEYF. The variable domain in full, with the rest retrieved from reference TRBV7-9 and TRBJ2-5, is DTGVSQNPRHKITKRGQNVTFRCDPISEHNRLYWYRQTLGQGPEFLTYFQNEAQLEKSRLLSDRFSAERPKGSFSTLEIQRTEQGDSAMYLCASSRAGALGQEYFGPGTRLLVL.

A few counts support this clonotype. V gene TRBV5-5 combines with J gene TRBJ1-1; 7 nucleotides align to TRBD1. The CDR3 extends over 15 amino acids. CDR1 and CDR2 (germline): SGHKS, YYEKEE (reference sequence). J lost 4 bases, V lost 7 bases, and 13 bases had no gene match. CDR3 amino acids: CASERQGRGGTEAFF. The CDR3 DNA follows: TGTGCCAGCGAACGACAGGGCCGCGGGGGCACTGAAGCTTTCTTT.

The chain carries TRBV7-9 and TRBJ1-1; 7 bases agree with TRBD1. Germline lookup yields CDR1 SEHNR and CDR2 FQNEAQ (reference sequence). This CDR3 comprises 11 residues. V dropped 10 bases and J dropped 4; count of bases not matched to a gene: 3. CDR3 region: CANTGATEAFF. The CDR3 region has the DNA TGTGCCAACACAGGGGCCACTGAAGCTTTCTTT.

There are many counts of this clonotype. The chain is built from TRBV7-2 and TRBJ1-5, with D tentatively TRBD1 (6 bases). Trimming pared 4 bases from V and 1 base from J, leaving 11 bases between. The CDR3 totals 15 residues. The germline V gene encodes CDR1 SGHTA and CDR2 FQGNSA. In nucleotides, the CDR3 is TGTGCCAGCAGCTCTACAGGGATGAGCAATCAGCCCCAGCATTTT. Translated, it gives CASSSTGMSNQPQHF. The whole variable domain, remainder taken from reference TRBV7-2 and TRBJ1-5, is GAGVSQSPSNKVTEKGKDVELRCDPISGHTALYWYRQSLGQGLEFLIYFQGNSAPDKSGLPSDRFSAERTGGSVSTLTIQRTQQEDSAVYLCASSSTGMSNQPQHFGDGTRLSIL.

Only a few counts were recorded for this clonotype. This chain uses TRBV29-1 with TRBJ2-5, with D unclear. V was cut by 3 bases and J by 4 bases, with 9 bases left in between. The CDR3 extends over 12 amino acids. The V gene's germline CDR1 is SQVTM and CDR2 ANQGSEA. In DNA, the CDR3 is TGCAGCGTTGAGGAAGTCCCAGAGACCCAGTACTTC. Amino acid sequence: CSVEEVPETQYF. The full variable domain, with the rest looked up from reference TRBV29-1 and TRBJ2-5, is SAVISQKPSRDICQRGTSLTIQCQVDSQVTMMFWYRQQPGQSLTLIATANQGSEATYESGFVIDKFPISRPNLTFSTLTVSNMSPEDSSIYLCSVEEVPETQYFGPGTRLLVL.

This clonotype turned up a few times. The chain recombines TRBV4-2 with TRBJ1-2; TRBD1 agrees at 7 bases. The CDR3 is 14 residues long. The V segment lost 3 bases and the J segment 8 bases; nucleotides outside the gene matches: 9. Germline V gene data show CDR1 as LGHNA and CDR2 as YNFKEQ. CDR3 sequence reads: CASSQSRDSIGYTF. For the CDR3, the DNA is TGTGCCAGCAGCCAGTCCCGGGACAGTATAGGCTACACCTTC.

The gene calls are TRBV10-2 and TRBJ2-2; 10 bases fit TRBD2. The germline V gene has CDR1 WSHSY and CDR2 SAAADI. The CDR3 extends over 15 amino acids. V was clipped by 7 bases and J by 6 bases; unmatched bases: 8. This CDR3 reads CASTTSGRASGELFF. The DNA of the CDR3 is TGCGCCAGCACTACCAGCGGGAGGGCCTCCGGGGAGCTGTTTTTT.

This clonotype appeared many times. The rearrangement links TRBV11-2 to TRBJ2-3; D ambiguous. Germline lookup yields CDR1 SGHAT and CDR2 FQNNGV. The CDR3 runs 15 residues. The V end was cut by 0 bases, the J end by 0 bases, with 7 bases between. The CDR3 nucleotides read TGTGCCAGCAGCTTAGATACAACTAGCACAGATACGCAGTATTTT. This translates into CASSLDTTSTDTQYF.

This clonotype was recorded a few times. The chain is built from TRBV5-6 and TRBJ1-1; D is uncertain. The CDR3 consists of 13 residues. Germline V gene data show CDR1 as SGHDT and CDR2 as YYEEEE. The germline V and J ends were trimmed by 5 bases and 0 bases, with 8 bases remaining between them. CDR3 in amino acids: CASSYIMNTEAFF. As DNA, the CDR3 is TGTGCCAGCAGTTATATAATGAACACTGAAGCTTTCTTT.

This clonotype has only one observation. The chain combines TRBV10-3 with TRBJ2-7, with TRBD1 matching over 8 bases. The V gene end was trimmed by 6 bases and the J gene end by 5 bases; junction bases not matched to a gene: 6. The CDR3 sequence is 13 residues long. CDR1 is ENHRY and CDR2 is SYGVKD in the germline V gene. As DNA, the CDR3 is TGTGCCATCAGCGGGACAGGTTCCCACGAGCAGTACTTC. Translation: CAISGTGSHEQYF.

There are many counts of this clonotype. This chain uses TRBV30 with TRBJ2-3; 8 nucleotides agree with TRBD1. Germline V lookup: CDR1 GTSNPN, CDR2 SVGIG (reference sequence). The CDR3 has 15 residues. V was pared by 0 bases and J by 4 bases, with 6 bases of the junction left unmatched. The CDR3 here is CAWSVSRGRADTQYF. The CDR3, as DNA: TGTGCCTGGAGTGTGTCCAGGGGGCGCGCAGATACGCAGTATTTT.

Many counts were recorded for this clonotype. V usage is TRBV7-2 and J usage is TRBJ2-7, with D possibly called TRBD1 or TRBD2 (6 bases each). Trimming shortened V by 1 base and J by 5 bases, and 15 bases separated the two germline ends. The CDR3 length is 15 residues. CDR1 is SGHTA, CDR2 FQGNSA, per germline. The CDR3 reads CASSLVGGMPHEQYF. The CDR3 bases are TGTGCCAGCAGCTTAGTAGGGGGGATGCCCCACGAGCAGTACTTC.

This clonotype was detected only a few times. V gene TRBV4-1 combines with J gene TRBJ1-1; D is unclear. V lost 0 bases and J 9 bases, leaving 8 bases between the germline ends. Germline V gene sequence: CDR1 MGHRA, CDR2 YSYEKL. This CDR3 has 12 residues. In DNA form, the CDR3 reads TGCGCCAGCAGCCAAGATGGGAAAAAAGCTTTCTTT. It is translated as CASSQDGKKAFF.

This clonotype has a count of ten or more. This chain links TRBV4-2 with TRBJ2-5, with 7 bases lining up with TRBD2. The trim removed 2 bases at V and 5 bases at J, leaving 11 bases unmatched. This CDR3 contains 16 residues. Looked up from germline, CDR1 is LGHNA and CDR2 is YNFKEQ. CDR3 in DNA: TGTGCCAGCAGCCAATCTCGGCGCCCAGCGGGGGAGACCCAGTACTTC. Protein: CASSQSRRPAGETQYF.

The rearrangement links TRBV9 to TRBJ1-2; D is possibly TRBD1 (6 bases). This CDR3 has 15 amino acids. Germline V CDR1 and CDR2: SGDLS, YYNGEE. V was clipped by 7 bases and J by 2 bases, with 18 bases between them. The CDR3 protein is CASGGPDSENYGYTF. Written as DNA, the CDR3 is TGTGCCAGCGGAGGCCCGGACAGCGAAAACTATGGCTACACCTTC.